The 5 T cell receptor beta chains listed next were all sequenced from one sample in a study of cytomegalovirus exposure and HLA in healthy donors. Sequencing was performed with immunoSEQ multiplex PCR; in TCRdb, only in-frame clones are kept and a portion is missing. The table lists more than 300,000 clones, around 86% of them singletons, with about 0.8% in the top ten. The material sequenced was PBMCs. All receptors derive from a woman younger than 30 in good health and CMV-seronegative.

The chain employs TRBV13 and TRBJ1-1; TRBD1 is a possible D gene (5 bases). Trimming took off 4 bases at V and 3 bases at J, with 18 bases between the two ends. In germline, CDR1 is PRHDT, CDR2 FYEKMQ (reference sequence). The CDR3 totals 16 residues. Here the CDR3 DNA reads TGTGCCAGCAGCTCATCCTTGGGGGGATGGGACACTGAAGCTTTCTTT. It translates to CASSSSLGGWDTEAFF. Supplemented by reference TRBV13 and TRBJ1-1, the full variable domain reads AAGVIQSPRHLIKEKRETATLKCYPIPRHDTVYWYQQGPGQDPQFLISFYEKMQSDKGSIPDRFSAQQFSDYHSELNMSSLELGDSALYFCASSSSLGGWDTEAFFGQGTRLTVV.

The rearrangement joins TRBV18 to TRBJ2-7, with TRBD1 matching over 7 bases. J lost 2 bases, V lost 3 bases, and 13 bases had no gene match. This CDR3 is built from 17 residues. CDR1 is KGHSH, CDR2 LQKENI, per germline. The CDR3, as DNA: TGTGCCAGCTCACCTTCAACCGGGACAGAATTCCCCTACGAGCAGTACTTC. This sequence encodes CASSPSTGTEFPYEQYF.

The count of this clone is one. J is TRBJ1-2 and V is TRBV7-9; D is perhaps TRBD1 (6 bases). The V end was cut by 5 bases, the J end by 3 bases, with 13 bases between. CDR1 is SEHNR and CDR2 is FQNEAQ in the germline V gene (reference sequence). CDR3 length: 14 amino acids. The CDR3 DNA is TGTGCCAGCAGCCAGGGACAAGGGGACTATGGCTACACCTTC. It specifies CASSQGQGDYGYTF.

Concerning this clone: Distinct nucleotide sequences in the sample also encode this CDR3. This chain joins TRBV7-2 and TRBJ1-2, with D perhaps TRBD1 (5 bases). The CDR3 is 14 amino acids. CDR1 is SGHTA and CDR2 is FQGNSA in the germline V gene. V dropped 0 bases and J dropped 3 bases, with 8 bases sitting between them. The CDR3 here is CASSLARGDYGYTF. The CDR3 nucleotides are TGTGCCAGCAGCTTAGCTCGGGGGGACTATGGCTACACCTTC.

The chain uses TRBV27 and TRBJ1-5; 9 nucleotides agree with TRBD1. The ends lost 6 bases at V and 5 bases at J; junction bases unmatched: 5. CDR3 size: 14 residues. Germline V gene sequence: CDR1 MNHEY, CDR2 SMNVEV (reference sequence). CDR3 DNA sequence: TGTGCCAGCAGAAAACAGGGGGCTTATCAGCCCCAGCATTTT. This gives the protein CASRKQGAYQPQHF.